What follows are 21 T cell receptor beta chains derived from one specimen sequenced in a study of cytomegalovirus exposure and HLA in healthy donors. In the PCR, 60 Vbeta and 13 Jbeta primers were used. The data were produced by immunoSEQ multiplex PCR, yet TCRdb's version contains in-frame clones alone and is incomplete. The sample holds 160,000 or so clones, roughly four fifths seen once. Sample: PBMCs. Receptors originate from a man in his sixties in good health and CMV-seronegative.

V and J are TRBV27 and TRBJ2-5, with a possible D match to TRBD1 (6 bases). The closer fit of TRBJ2-7 to the DNA end suggests the J call may be wrong. This CDR3 comprises 14 residues. Germline lookup yields CDR1 MNHEY and CDR2 SMNVEV (reference sequence). In DNA, the CDR3 is TGTGCCAGCGGAGGAGACAGGACAAACTACGAGCAGTACTTC. Translation: CASGGDRTNYEQYF.

The chain couples TRBV6-5 to TRBJ2-1, with 7 positions matching TRBD2. The CDR3 spans 14 residues. The junction had 0 bases not matched to a gene; V was cut back by 3 bases and J by 1 base. CDR1 is MNHEY, CDR2 SVGAGI, per germline. Here the CDR3 DNA reads TGTGCCAGCAGTTATAGCGGGTCCTACAATGAGCAGTTCTTC. This codes for CASSYSGSYNEQFF.

This clone has more than one count but fewer than ten. The chain employs TRBV7-2 and TRBJ2-1; 8 nucleotides match TRBD2. Trimming at V came to 1 base and at J to 2 bases, leaving 1 base not matched to a gene. The CDR3 spans 15 residues. CDR1 is SGHTA, CDR2 FQGNSA, per germline. CDR3 loop: CASSLDSGTYNEQFF. For the CDR3, the DNA is TGTGCCAGCAGCTTAGATAGCGGGACCTACAATGAGCAGTTCTTC.

The chain joins TRBV9 to TRBJ2-5; D is uncertain. V lost 0 bases to trimming and J lost 2 bases, with 11 bases between them. The CDR3 is 15 amino acids. Looked up from germline, CDR1 is SGDLS and CDR2 is YYNGEE. This CDR3 is CASSVGVAQQETQYF. The CDR3 nucleotides are TGTGCCAGCAGCGTAGGTGTCGCGCAACAAGAGACCCAGTACTTC.

A few counts support this clone. This chain connects TRBV5-4 to TRBJ1-1, with 12 bases aligning to TRBD1. The CDR3 is made up of 15 amino acids. CDR1 and CDR2 from the germline V gene are SGHNT and YYREEE (reference sequence). V gave up 4 bases and J gave up 7 bases; unmatched junction bases: 8. CDR3: CASSTGQGASGEAFF. DNA for the CDR3: TGTGCCAGCAGCACGGGACAGGGGGCTTCGGGTGAAGCTTTCTTT.

This chain uses TRBV12-5 with TRBJ1-1, with D uncertain. This CDR3 region has 13 residues. V was pared by 1 base and J by 4 bases, with 7 bases between. Per germline, CDR1 LGHNT and CDR2 FRNRAP. For the CDR3, the DNA is TGTGCTAGTGGTTTGGGGCGGCTCACTGAAGCTTTCTTT. Translated: CASGLGRLTEAFF.

The chain is built from TRBV5-4 and TRBJ2-2, with D possibly TRBD1 on 7 matching bases. V was clipped by 8 bases and J by 3 bases, with 11 bases between them. Looked up from germline, CDR1 is SGHNT and CDR2 is YYREEE (reference sequence). This CDR3 is built from 13 residues. The chain's CDR3 is CASFRGDTGELFF. In DNA, the CDR3 is TGTGCCAGTTTCAGGGGGGACACCGGGGAGCTGTTTTTT.

This clone was observed a handful of times. The chain joins TRBV6-5 to TRBJ1-1; tentative D call: TRBD1 (6 bases). CDR3 size: 11 residues. CDR1 is MNHEY and CDR2 is SVGAGI in the germline V gene. The V end was cut by 6 bases, the J end by 5 bases, with 7 bases between. The CDR3 spells CASRRGTEAFF. The CDR3 nucleotides read TGTGCCAGCAGGAGGGGGACTGAAGCTTTCTTT.

This clone appeared a few times. The rearrangement links TRBV5-6 to TRBJ2-3; TRBD1 agrees at 7 bases. Germline CDR1 SGHDT, CDR2 YYEEEE. With V trimmed by 2 bases and J by 0 bases, 6 bases remained unmatched. The CDR3 runs 16 residues. CDR3 region: CASSFSPGQSTDTQYF. CDR3 DNA: TGTGCCAGCAGCTTTTCGCCGGGACAGAGCACAGATACGCAGTATTTT.

J is TRBJ2-4 and V is TRBV11-2; TRBD2 agrees at 10 bases. With 5 bases clipped from V and 0 bases from J, the junction kept 4 bases outside the gene matches. Per germline, CDR1 SGHAT and CDR2 FQNNGV. The CDR3 runs to 16 residues. The CDR3 reads CASSVLAGGAKNIQYF. The CDR3 DNA is TGTGCCAGCAGCGTATTAGCGGGAGGAGCCAAAAACATTCAGTACTTC.

This clone was found a few times. The chain carries TRBV16 and TRBJ1-5, with D unclear. The CDR3 extends over 15 amino acids. Germline CDR1 KGHSY, CDR2 FQNENV. Between the trimmed V and J ends, which lost 1 base and 7 bases, there was a span of 14 bases. CDR3 coding DNA: TGTGCCAGCAGCCAATTCGAGAATCGGGGACAGCCCCAGCATTTT. Protein sequence: CASSQFENRGQPQHF.

CDR3 region: CASSLTGGGQPQHF. CDR3 DNA: TGTGCCAGCAGCTTAACAGGGGGGGGACAGCCCCAGCATTTT. The J gene is TRBJ1-5, the V gene TRBV7-3, with a weak D call TRBD1 (6 bases). The V and J ends lost 0 bases and 7 bases respectively, with 10 bases between them. CDR1 and CDR2 (germline): SGHTA, FQGTGA. CDR3 size: 14 residues.

The chain is built from TRBV7-6 and TRBJ2-7; 11 nucleotides agree with TRBD1. Germline values: CDR1 SGHVS, CDR2 FNYEAQ. The V gene end was trimmed by 2 bases and the J gene end by 3 bases; junction bases not matched to a gene: 6. The length of the CDR3 is 16 residues. The DNA for the CDR3 is TGTGCCAGCAGCTTACTACCGGGACAGGGGGGCTACGAGCAGTACTTC. Translation: CASSLLPGQGGYEQYF.

CDR3 region: CASSSGYSGANVLTF. The CDR3 DNA reads as TGTGCCAGCAGCTCAGGGTACTCTGGGGCCAACGTCCTGACTTTC. This chain joins TRBV7-9 and TRBJ2-6; D is possibly TRBD1 (5 bases). CDR1 is SEHNR and CDR2 is FQNEAQ in the germline V gene (reference sequence). This CDR3 comprises 15 residues. Trimming took 4 bases from V and 0 from J, leaving 7 bases between them.

The chain has TRBV5-1 and TRBJ1-4; 7 bases fit TRBD1. The CDR3 loop spans 15 amino acids. Trimming at V came to 6 bases and at J to 0 bases, leaving 5 bases not matched to a gene. CDR1 and CDR2 from the germline V gene are SGHRS and YFSETQ. The CDR3 region has the DNA TGCGCCAGCACCAGCCAGGGGGCAACTAATGAAAAACTGTTTTTT. Protein: CASTSQGATNEKLFF.

The chain uses TRBV19 and TRBJ2-7; D uncertain. Deletions cut 3 bases from V and 2 bases from J, with 11 bases between. The CDR3 runs to 14 residues. Germline CDR1 and CDR2: LNHDA and SQIVND (reference sequence). The CDR3 here is CASSIAVAPYEQYF. The CDR3 region has the DNA TGTGCCAGTAGTATTGCAGTGGCCCCCTACGAGCAGTACTTC.

The rearrangement joins TRBV2 to TRBJ1-1, with a tentative D call TRBD1 (5 bases). V lost 6 bases, J lost 6 bases, and 11 bases lay in between. Germline-derived CDR1 and CDR2 are SNHLY and FYNNEI. The CDR3 is 12 amino acids. CDR3 region: CASSRAGAEAFF. The DNA for the CDR3 is TGTGCCAGCAGCCGGGCGGGGGCTGAAGCTTTCTTT.

V usage is TRBV19 and J usage is TRBJ2-7, with D maybe TRBD2 (5 bases). The CDR3 consists of 13 residues. V lost 7 bases and J lost 2, with 12 bases in between. The germline V gene encodes CDR1 LNHDA and CDR2 SQIVND (reference sequence). CDR3 sequence (DNA): TGTGCCAGTAAGGCAGGAGCGGCCTACGAGCAGTACTTC. It translates to CASKAGAAYEQYF.

The chain carries TRBV5-1 and TRBJ2-5; maybe TRBD2 (7 bases). Trimming left V 7 bases short and J 1 base short, with 14 bases between. This CDR3 has 14 residues. Germline V gene lookup returns CDR1 SGHRS and CDR2 YFSETQ. This chain's CDR3 is CASRGAARQETQYF. DNA for the CDR3: TGCGCCAGCCGGGGGGCCGCCCGCCAAGAGACCCAGTACTTC.

CDR3 coding DNA: TGTGCCAGCAGTGAAGCTTTGTCGTTAGAGACCCAGTACTTC. Translated: CASSEALSLETQYF. This chain connects TRBV2 to TRBJ2-5; D call uncertain. The CDR3 loop spans 14 amino acids. Germline V gene sequence: CDR1 SNHLY, CDR2 FYNNEI. V dropped 0 bases and J dropped 4 bases, with 9 bases sitting between them.

The chain carries TRBV5-5 and TRBJ2-2, with TRBD2 matching 7 bases. Per the germline V gene, CDR1 is SGHKS and CDR2 is YYEKEE (reference sequence). V was pared by 4 bases and J by 6 bases, with 6 bases of the junction left unmatched. The CDR3 has 14 amino acids. CDR3 DNA sequence: TGTGCCAGCAGCACAAGGGACTATTCCGGGGAGCTGTTTTTT. This encodes CASSTRDYSGELFF.